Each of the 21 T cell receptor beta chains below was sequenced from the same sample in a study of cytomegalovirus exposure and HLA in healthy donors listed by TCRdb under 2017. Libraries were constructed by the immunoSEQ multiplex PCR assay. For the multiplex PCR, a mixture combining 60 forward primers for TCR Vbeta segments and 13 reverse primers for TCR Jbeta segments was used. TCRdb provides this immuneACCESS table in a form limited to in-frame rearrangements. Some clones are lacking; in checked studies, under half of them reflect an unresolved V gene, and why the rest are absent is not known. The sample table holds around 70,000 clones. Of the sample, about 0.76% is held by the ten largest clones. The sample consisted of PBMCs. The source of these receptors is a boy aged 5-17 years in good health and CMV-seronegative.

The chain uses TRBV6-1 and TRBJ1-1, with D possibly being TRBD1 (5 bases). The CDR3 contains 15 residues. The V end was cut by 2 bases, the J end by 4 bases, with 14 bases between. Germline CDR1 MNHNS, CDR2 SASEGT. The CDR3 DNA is TGTGCCAGCAGTGAACGCCAGGGATCGGGCACTGAAGCTTTCTTT. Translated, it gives CASSERQGSGTEAFF.

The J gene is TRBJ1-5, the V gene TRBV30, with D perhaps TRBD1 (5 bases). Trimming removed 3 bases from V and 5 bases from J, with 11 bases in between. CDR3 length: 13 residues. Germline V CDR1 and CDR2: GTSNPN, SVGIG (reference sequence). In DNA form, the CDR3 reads TGTGCCTGGAGCCTTGGGGGGGATCAGCCCCAGCATTTT. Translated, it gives CAWSLGGDQPQHF.

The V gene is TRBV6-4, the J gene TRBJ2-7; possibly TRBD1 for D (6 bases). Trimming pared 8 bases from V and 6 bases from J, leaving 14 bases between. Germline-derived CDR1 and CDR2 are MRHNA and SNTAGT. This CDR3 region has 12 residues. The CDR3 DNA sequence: TGTGCCAGCCCAAACAGGGTTCTCGAGCAGTACTTC. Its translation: CASPNRVLEQYF.

The CDR3 here is CASSQAGGGKQFF. CDR3 in DNA: TGTGCCAGCAGCCAAGCTGGCGGAGGGAAGCAGTTCTTC. The J gene is TRBJ2-1, the V gene TRBV14; D is possibly TRBD2 (6 bases). Germline assignment: CDR1 SGHDN and CDR2 FVKESK. Trimming removed 1 base from V and 11 bases from J, with 12 bases in between. This CDR3 has 13 amino acids.

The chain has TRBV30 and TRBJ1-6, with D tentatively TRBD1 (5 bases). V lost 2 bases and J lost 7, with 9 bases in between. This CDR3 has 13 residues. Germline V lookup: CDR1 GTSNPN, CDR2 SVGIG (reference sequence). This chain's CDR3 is CAWSPGLNSPLHF. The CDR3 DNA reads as TGTGCCTGGAGTCCGGGACTAAATTCACCCCTCCACTTT.

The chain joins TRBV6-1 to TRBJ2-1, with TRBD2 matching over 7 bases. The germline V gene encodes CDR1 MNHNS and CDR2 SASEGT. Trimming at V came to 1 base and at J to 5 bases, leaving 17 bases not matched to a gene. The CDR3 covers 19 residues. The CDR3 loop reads CASSEGRGRAFVSDNEQFF. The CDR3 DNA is TGTGCCAGCAGTGAAGGGAGAGGGAGGGCCTTTGTGTCCGACAATGAGCAGTTCTTC.

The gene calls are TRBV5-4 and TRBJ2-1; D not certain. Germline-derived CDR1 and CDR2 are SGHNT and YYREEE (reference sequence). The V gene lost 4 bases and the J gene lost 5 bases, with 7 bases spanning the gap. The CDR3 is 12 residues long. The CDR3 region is CASSGVNNEQFF. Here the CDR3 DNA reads TGTGCCAGCAGCGGAGTGAACAATGAGCAGTTCTTC. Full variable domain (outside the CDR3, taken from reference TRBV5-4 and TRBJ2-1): ETGVTQSPTHLIKTRGQQVTLRCSSQSGHNTVSWYQQALGQGPQFIFQYYREEENGRGNFPPRFSGLQFPNYSSELNVNALELDDSALYLCASSGVNNEQFFGPGTRLTVL.

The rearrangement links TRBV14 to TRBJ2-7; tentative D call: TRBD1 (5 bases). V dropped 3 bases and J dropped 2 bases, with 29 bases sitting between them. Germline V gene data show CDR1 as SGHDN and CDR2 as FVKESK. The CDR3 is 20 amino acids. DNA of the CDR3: TGTGCCAGCAGCCATTTAGCTTCGGATCGTGGGGCAGAGTCTCCCTACGAGCAGTACTTC. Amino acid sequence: CASSHLASDRGAESPYEQYF.

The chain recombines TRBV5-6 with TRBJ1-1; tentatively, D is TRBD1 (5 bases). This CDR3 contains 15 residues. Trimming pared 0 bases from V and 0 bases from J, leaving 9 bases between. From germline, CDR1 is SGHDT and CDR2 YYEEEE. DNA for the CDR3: TGTGCCAGCAGCTTGGGGTGGGGCTTGAACACTGAAGCTTTCTTT. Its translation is CASSLGWGLNTEAFF.

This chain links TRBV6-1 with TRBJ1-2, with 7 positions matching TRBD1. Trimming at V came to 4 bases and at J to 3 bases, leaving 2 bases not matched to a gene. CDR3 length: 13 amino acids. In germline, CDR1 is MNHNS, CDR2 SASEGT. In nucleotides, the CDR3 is TGTGCCAGCAGTGTAACAGGGGACTATGGCTACACCTTC. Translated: CASSVTGDYGYTF.

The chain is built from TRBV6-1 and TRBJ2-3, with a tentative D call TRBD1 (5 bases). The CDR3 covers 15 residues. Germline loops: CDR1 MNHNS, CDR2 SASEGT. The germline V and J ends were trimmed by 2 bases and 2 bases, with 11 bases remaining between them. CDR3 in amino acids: CASSESVQATDTQYF. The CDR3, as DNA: TGTGCCAGCAGTGAATCTGTACAGGCCACAGATACGCAGTATTTT.

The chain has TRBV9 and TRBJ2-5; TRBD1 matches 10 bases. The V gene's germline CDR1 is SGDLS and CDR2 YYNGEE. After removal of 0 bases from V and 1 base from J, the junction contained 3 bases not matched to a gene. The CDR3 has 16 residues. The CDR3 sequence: CASSVGGTGAQETQYF. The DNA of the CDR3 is TGTGCCAGCAGCGTAGGGGGGACAGGGGCCCAAGAGACCCAGTACTTC.

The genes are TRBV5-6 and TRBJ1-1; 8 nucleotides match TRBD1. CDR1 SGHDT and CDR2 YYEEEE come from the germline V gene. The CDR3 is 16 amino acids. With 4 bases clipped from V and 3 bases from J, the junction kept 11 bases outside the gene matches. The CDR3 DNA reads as TGTGCCAGCAGCCTTCTGGCGAGGACAGGGTACACTGAAGCTTTCTTT. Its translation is CASSLLARTGYTEAFF.

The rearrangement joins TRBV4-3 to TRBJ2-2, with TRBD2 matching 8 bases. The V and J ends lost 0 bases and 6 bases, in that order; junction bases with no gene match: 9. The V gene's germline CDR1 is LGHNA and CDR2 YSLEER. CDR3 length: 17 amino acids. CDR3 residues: CASSQERQREMPGELFF. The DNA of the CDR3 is TGCGCCAGCAGCCAAGAACGCCAGCGGGAGATGCCCGGGGAGCTGTTTTTT.

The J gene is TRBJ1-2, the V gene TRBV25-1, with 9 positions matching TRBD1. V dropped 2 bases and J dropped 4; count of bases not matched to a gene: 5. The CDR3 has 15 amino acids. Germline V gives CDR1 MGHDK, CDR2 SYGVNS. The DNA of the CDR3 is TGTGCCAGCAGTGAAACCGGGACAGGGACCTATGGCTACACCTTC. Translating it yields CASSETGTGTYGYTF.

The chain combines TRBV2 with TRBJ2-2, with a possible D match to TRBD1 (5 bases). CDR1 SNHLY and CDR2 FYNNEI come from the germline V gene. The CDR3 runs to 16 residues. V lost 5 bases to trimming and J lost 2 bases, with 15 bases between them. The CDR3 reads CASSYIRWGNTGELFF. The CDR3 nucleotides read TGTGCCAGCAGTTATATTCGGTGGGGCAACACCGGGGAGCTGTTTTTT.

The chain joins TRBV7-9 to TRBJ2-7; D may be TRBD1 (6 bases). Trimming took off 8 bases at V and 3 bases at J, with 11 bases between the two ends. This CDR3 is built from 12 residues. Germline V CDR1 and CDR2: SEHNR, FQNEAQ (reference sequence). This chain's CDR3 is CASSQGGYEQYF. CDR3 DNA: TGTGCCAGCTCCCAAGGGGGCTACGAGCAGTACTTC.

The CDR3 region has the DNA TGTGCCAGCATGAGGGGGTCTTACTACAATGAGCAGTTCTTC. It is translated as CASMRGSYYNEQFF. V is TRBV2 and J is TRBJ2-1; tentative D call: TRBD1 (6 bases). The CDR3 contains 14 residues. Germline V CDR1 and CDR2: SNHLY, FYNNEI. V lost 7 bases and J lost 3, with 13 bases in between. Full variable domain (missing parts from reference TRBV2 and TRBJ2-1): EPEVTQTPSHQVTQMGQEVILRCVPISNHLYFYWYRQILGQKVEFLVSFYNNEISEKSEIFDDQFSVERPDGSNFTLKIRSTKLEDSAMYFCASMRGSYYNEQFFGPGTRLTVL.

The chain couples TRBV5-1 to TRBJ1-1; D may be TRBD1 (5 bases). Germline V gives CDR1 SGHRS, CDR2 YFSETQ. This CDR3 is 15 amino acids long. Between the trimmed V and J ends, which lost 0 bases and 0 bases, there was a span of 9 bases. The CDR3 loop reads CASSLGQGLNTEAFF. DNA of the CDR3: TGCGCCAGCAGCTTGGGGCAGGGATTGAACACTGAAGCTTTCTTT.

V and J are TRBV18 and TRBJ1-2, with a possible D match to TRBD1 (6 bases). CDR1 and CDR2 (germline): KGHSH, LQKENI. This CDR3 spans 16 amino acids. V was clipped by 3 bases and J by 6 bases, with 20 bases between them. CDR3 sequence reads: CASSPEQGLFWDGYTF. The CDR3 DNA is TGTGCCAGCTCACCCGAACAGGGTTTATTCTGGGATGGCTACACCTTC. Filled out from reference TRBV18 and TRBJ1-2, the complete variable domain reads NAGVMQNPRHLVRRRGQEARLRCSPMKGHSHVYWYRQLPEEGLKFMVYLQKENIIDESGMPKERFSAEFPKEGPSILRIQQVVRGDSAAYFCASSPEQGLFWDGYTFGSGTRLTVV.

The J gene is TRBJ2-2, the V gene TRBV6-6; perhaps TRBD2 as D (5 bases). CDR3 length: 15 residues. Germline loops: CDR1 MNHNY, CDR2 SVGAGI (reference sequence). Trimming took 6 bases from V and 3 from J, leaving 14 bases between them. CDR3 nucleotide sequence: TGTGCCAGCAGGTCCCCCTCGGGGTACACCGGGGAGCTGTTTTTT. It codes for CASRSPSGYTGELFF.